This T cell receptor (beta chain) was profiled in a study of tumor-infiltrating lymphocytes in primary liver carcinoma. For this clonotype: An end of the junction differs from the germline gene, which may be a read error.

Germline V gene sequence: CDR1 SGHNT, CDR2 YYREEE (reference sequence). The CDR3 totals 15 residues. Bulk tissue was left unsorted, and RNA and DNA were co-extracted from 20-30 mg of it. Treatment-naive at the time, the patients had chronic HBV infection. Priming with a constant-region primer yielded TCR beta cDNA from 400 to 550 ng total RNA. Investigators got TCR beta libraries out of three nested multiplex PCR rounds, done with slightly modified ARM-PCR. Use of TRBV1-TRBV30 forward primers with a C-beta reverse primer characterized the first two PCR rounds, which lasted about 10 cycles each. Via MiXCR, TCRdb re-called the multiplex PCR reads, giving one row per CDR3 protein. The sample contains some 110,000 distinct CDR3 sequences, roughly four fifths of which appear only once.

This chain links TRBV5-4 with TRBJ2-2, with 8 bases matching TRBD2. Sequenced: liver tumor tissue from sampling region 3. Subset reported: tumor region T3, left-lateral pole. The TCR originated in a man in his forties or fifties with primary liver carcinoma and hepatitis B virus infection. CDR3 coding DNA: TGTGCCAGGAGCTCGACTAGCGTGAAAACCGGGGAGCTGTTTTTT. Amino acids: CARSSTSVKTGELFF.